This T cell receptor beta chain was recovered during a study of cytomegalovirus exposure and HLA in healthy donors. Regarding the study as a whole: In an earlier analysis, about 87% or about 30%: the productive usage of most TCR beta V segments. There were three CMV-associated chains whose specificity for CMV antigens was confirmed in vitro. In a later analysis, parvovirus B19, influenza, CMV and Epstein-Barr virus appeared linked to several top co-occurrence clusters.

Vbeta (60) and Jbeta (13) primers were used in the PCR. The method was immunoSEQ multiplex PCR; TCRdb's version includes in-frame clones alone and lacks a portion of them. The sample contains about 130,000 clones, around 84% of which appear only once. About this clone itself: What it binds is unknown.

Sequencing used PBMCs. The source is a man aged 45-60 years in good health and CMV-seronegative.

The CDR3 region is CASTYRTGVQPQHF. CDR3 nucleotide sequence: TGTGCCAGCACCTATCGGACAGGGGTTCAGCCCCAGCATTTT. J is TRBJ1-5 and V is TRBV5-8, with TRBD1 identical over 9 bases. CDR1 and CDR2 (germline): SGHTS, YDEGEE. The CDR3 is made up of 14 amino acids. Unmatched junction bases numbered 7, after V lost 6 bases and J lost 6 bases.